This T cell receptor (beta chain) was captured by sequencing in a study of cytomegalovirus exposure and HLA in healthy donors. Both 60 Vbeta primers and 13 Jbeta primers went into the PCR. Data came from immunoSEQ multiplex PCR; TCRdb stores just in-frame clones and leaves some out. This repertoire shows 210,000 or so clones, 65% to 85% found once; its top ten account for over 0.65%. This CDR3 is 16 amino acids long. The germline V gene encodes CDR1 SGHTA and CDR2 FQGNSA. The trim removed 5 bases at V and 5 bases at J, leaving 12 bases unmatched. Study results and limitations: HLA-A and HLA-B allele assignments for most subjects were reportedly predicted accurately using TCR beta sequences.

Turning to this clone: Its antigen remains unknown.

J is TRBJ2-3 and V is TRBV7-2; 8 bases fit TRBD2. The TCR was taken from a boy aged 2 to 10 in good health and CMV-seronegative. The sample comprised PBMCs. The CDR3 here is CASSPFSAGGIDTQYF. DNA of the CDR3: TGTGCCAGCAGCCCCTTTTCGGCGGGAGGAATAGATACGCAGTATTTT. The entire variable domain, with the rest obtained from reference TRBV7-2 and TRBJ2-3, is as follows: GAGVSQSPSNKVTEKGKDVELRCDPISGHTALYWYRQSLGQGLEFLIYFQGNSAPDKSGLPSDRFSAERTGGSVSTLTIQRTQQEDSAVYLCASSPFSAGGIDTQYFGPGTRLTVL.